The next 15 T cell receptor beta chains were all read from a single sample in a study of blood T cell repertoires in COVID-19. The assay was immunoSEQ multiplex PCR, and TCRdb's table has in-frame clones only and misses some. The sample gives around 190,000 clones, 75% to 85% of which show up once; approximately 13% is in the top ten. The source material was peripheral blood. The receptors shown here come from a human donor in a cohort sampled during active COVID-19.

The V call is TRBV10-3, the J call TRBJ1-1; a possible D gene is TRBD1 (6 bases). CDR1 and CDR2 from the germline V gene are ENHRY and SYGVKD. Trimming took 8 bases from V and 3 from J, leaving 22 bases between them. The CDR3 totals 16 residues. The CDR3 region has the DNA TGTGCCATCCTTCCCAACACACTTACAGGGTACACTGAAGCTTTCTTT. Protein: CAILPNTLTGYTEAFF.

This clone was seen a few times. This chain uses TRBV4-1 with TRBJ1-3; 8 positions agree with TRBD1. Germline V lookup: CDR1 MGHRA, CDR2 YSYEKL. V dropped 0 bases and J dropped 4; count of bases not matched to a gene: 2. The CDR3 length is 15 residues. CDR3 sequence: CASSQEQGEGNTIYF. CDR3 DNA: TGCGCCAGCAGCCAAGAACAGGGGGAAGGAAACACCATATATTTT.

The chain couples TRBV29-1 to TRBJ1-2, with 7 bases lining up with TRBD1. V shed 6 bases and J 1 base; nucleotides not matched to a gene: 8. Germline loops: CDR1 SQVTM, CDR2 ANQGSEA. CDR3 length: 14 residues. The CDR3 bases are TGCAGCGTCGCAGCAGGGGGAGGTAACTATGGCTACACCTTC. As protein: CSVAAGGGNYGYTF.

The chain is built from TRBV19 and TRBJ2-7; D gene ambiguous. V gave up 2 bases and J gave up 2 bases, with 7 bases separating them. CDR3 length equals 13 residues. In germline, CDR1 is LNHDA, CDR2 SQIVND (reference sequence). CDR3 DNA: TGTGCCAGTAGTATAACGGGTACCTACGAGCAGTACTTC. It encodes CASSITGTYEQYF.

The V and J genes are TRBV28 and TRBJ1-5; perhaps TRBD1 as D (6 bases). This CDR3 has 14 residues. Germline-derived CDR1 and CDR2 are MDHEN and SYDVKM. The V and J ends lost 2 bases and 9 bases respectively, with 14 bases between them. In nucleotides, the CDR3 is TGTGCCAGCAGTTTAGCACAGGGACCGAGGCCCCAGCATTTT. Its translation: CASSLAQGPRPQHF.

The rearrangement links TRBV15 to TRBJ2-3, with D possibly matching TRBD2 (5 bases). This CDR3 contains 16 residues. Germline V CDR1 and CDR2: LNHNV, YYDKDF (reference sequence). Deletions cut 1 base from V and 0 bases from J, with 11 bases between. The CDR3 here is CATSRVPSPSTDTQYF. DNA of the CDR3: TGTGCCACCAGCAGAGTGCCTAGCCCTAGCACAGATACGCAGTATTTT.

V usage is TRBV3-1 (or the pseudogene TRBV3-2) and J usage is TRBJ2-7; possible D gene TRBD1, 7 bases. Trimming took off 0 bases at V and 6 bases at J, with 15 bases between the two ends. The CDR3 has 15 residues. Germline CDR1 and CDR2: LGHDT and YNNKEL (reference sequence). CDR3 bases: TGTGCCAGCAGCCAAGAGGGCAGGGGGGTCCTCGAGCAGTACTTC. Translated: CASSQEGRGVLEQYF.

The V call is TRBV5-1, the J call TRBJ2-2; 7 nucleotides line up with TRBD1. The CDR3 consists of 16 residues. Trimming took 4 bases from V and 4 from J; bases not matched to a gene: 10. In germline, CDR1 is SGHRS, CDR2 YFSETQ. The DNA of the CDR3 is TGCGCCAGCAGCAGAGCACAGGGGCGCGTCACCGGGGAGCTGTTTTTT. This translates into CASSRAQGRVTGELFF.

In DNA form, the CDR3 reads TGTGCCAGCTCACCACCGGGCCAGTCCTACAATGAGCAGTTCTTC. It specifies CASSPPGQSYNEQFF. The chain carries TRBV18 and TRBJ2-1; D call uncertain. Germline values: CDR1 KGHSH, CDR2 LQKENI. V was pared by 0 bases and J by 1 base, with 7 bases between. The CDR3 sequence is 15 residues long.

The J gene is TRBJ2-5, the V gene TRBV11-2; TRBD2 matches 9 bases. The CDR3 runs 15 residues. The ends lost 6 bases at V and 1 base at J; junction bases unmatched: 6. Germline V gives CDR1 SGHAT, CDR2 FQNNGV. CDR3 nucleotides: TGTGCCAGCAGTTTTGCGGGGGGGCCCCAAGAGACCCAGTACTTC. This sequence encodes CASSFAGGPQETQYF.

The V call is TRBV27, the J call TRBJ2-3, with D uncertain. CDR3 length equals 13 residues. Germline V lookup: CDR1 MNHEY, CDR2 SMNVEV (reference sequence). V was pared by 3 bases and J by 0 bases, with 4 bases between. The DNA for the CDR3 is TGTGCCAGCAGTTTGGCTAGCACAGATACGCAGTATTTT. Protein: CASSLASTDTQYF.

The CDR3 here is CASSLSTGNYNEQFF. The CDR3 DNA reads TGTGCCAGCAGCTTATCGACAGGGAACTACAATGAGCAGTTCTTC. The chain is built from TRBV7-2 and TRBJ2-1; 7 positions agree with TRBD1. V gave up 2 bases and J gave up 3 bases; unmatched junction bases: 4. This CDR3 is 15 amino acids long. Looked up from germline, CDR1 is SGHTA and CDR2 is FQGNSA.

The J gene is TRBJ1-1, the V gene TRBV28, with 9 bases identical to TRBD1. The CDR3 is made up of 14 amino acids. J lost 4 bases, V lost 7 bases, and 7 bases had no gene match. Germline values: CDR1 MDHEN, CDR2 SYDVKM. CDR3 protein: CASTLQGAVTEAFF. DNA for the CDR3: TGTGCCAGCACCCTACAGGGGGCAGTCACTGAAGCTTTCTTT.

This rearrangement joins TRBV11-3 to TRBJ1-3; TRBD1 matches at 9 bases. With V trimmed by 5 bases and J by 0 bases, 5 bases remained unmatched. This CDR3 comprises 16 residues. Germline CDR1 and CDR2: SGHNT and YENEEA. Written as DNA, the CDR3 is TGTGCCAGCAGCCCCGGACAGGGGAGCTCTGGAAACACCATATATTTT. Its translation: CASSPGQGSSGNTIYF.

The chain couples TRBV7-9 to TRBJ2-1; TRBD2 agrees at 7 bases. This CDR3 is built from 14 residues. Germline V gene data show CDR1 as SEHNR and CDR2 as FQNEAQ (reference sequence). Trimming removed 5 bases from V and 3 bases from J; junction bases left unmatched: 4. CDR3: CASSVRTSYNEQFF. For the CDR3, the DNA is TGTGCCAGCAGCGTACGGACTAGCTACAATGAGCAGTTCTTC.